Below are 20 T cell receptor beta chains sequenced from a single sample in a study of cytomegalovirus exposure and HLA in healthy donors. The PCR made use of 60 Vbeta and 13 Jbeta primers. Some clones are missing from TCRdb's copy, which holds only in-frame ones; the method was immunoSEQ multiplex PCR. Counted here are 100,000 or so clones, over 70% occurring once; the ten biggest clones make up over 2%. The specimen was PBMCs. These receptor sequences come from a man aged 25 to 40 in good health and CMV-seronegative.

CDR3 sequence: CASSLSLGGAGNQPQHF. The DNA of the CDR3 is TGTGCCAGCAGCCTCAGCCTAGGGGGCGCGGGCAATCAGCCCCAGCATTTT. The genes are TRBV5-6 and TRBJ1-5; 7 positions agree with TRBD1. From germline, CDR1 is SGHDT and CDR2 YYEEEE. The trim removed 4 bases at V and 2 bases at J, leaving 12 bases unmatched. The CDR3 runs 17 residues.

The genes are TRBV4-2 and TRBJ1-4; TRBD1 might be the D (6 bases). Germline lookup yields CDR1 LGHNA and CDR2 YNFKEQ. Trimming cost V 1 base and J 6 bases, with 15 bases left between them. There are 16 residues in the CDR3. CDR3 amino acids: CASSQVAGAVDEKLFF. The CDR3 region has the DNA TGTGCCAGCAGCCAAGTTGCGGGGGCGGTTGATGAAAAACTGTTTTTT.

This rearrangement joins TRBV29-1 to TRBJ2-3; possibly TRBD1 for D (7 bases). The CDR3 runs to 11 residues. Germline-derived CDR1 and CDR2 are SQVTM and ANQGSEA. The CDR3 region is CGGTVTDTQYF. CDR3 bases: TGCGGAGGGACAGTCACAGATACGCAGTATTTT.

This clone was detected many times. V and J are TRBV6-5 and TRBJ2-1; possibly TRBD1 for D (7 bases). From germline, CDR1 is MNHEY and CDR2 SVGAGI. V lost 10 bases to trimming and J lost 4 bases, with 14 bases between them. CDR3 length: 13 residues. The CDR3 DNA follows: TGTGCCACCCGGGGGACAGCATACAATGAGCAGTTCTTC. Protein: CATRGTAYNEQFF.

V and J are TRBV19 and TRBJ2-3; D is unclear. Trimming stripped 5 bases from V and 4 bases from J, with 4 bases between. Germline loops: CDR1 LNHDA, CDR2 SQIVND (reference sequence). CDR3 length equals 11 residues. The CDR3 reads CASSEPDTQYF. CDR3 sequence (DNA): TGTGCCAGTAGTGAGCCAGATACGCAGTATTTT.

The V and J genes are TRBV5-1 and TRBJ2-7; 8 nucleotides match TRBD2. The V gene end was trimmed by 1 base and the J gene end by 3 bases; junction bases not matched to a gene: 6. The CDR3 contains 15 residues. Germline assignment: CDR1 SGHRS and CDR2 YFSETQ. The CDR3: CASSLPSAGDYEQYF. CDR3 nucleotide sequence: TGCGCCAGCAGCTTGCCTTCAGCGGGGGACTACGAGCAGTACTTC.

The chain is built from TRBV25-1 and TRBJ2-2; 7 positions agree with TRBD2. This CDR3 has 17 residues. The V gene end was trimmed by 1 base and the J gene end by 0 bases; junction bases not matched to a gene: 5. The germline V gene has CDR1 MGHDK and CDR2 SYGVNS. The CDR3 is CASSEWAAGANTGELFF. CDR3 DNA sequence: TGTGCCAGCAGTGAATGGGCGGCGGGGGCGAACACCGGGGAGCTGTTTTTT.

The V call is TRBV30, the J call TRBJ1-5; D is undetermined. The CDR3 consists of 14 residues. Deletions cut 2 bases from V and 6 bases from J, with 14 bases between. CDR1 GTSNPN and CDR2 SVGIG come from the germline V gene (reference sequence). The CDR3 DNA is TGTGCCTGGAGTCTAACCCCCCGGAGTCAGCCCCAGCATTTT. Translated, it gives CAWSLTPRSQPQHF.

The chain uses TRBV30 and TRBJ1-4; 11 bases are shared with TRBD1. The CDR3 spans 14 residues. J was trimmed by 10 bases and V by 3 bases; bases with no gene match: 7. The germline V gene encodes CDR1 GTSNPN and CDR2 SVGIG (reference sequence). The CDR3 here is CAWSSDRGLSKLFF. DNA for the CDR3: TGTGCCTGGAGCTCGGACAGGGGGCTTTCAAAACTGTTTTTT.

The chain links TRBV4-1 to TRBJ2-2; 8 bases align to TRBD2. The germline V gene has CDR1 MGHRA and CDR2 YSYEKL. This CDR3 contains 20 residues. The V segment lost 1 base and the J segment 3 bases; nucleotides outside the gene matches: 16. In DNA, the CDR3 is TGCGCCAGCAGCCAAGGTCGGCCTAGGACCGGGAGGGAATACACCGGGGAGCTGTTTTTT. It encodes CASSQGRPRTGREYTGELFF.

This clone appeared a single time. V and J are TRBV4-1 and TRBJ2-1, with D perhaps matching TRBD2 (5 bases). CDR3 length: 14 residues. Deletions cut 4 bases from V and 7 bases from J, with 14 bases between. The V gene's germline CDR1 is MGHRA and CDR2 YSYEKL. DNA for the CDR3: TGCGCCAGCAGCCTCTCCCCGGGGTTAAATGAGCAGTTCTTC. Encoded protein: CASSLSPGLNEQFF.

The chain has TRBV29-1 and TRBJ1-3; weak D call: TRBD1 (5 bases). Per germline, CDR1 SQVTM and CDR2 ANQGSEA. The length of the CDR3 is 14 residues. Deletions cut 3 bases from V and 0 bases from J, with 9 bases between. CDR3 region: CSVERQSSGNTIYF. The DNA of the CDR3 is TGCAGCGTTGAGAGACAGAGCTCTGGAAACACCATATATTTT.

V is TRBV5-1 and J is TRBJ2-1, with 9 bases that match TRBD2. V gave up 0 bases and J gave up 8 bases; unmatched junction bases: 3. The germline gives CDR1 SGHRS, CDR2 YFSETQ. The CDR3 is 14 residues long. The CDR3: CASSLALAGDEQFF. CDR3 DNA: TGCGCCAGCAGCTTGGCTTTAGCGGGGGATGAGCAGTTCTTC.

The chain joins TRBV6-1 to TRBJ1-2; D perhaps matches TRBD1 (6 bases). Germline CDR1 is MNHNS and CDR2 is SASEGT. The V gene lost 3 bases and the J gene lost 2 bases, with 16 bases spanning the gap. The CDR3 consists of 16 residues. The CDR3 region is CASSERVTGDNYGYTF. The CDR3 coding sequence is TGTGCCAGCAGTGAGAGGGTGACAGGCGACAACTATGGCTACACCTTC.

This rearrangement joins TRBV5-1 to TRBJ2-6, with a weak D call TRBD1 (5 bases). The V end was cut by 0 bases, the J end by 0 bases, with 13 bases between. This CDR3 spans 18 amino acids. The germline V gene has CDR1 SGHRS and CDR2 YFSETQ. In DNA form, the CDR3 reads TGCGCCAGCAGCTTGGTAGTGACAGATTCCTCTGGGGCCAACGTCCTGACTTTC. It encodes CASSLVVTDSSGANVLTF.

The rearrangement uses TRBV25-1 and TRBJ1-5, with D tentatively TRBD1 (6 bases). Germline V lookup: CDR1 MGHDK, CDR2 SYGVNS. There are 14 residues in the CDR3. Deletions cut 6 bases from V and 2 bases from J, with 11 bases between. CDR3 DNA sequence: TGTGCCAGCAGGATGGGGGCGGGCAATCAGCCCCAGCATTTT. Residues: CASRMGAGNQPQHF. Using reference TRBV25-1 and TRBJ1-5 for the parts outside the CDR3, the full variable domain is EADIYQTPRYLVIGTGKKITLECSQTMGHDKMYWYQQDPGMELHLIHYSYGVNSTEKGDLSSESTVSRIRTEHFPLTLESARPSHTSQYLCASRMGAGNQPQHFGDGTRLSIL.

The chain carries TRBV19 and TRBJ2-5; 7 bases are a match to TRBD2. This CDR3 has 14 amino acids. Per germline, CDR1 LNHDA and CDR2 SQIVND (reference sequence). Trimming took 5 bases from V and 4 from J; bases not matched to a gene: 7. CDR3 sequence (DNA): TGTGCCAGTAGTTTCGCGGGAGCGGGAGAGACCCAGTACTTC. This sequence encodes CASSFAGAGETQYF. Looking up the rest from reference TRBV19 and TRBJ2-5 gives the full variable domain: DGGITQSPKYLFRKEGQNVTLSCEQNLNHDAMYWYRQDPGQGLRLIYYSQIVNDFQKGDIAEGYSVSREKKESFPLTVTSAQKNPTAFYLCASSFAGAGETQYFGPGTRLLVL.

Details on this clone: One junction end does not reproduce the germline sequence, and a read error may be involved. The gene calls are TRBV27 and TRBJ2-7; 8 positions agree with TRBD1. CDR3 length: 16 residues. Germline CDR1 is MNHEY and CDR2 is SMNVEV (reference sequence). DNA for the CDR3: TGTGCCAGCAGTGTCAACTTAGGACAGGGATCCTCCGAGCAGTACTTC. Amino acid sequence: CASSVNLGQGSSEQYF.

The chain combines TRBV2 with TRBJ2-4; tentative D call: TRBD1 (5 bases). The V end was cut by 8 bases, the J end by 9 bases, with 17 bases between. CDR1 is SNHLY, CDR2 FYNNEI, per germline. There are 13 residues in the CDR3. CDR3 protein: CASVRGGTIIQYF. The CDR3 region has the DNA TGTGCCAGCGTAAGGGGCGGCACTATCATTCAGTACTTC.

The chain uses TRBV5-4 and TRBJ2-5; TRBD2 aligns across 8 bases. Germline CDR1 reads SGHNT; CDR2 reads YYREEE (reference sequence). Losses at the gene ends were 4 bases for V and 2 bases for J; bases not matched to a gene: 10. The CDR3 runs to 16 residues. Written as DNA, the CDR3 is TGTGCCAGCAGCCAAAGACTAGCGTACATTCAAGAGACCCAGTACTTC. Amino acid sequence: CASSQRLAYIQETQYF.